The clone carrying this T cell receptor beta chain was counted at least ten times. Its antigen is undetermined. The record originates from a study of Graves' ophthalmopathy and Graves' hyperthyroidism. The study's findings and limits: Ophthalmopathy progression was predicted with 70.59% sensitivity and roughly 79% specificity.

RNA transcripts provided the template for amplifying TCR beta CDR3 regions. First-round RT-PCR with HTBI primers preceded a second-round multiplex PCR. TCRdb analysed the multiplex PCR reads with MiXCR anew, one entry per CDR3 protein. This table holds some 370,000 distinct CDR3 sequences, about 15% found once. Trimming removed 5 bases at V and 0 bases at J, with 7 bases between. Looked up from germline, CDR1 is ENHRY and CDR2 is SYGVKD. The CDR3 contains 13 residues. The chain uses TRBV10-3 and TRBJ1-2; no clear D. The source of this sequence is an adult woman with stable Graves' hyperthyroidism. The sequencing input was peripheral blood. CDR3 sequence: CAISNPANYGYTF. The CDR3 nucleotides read TGTGCCATCAGTAATCCAGCTAACTATGGCTACACCTTC.